This entry describes one TCR beta chain. Germline lookup yields CDR1 SQVTM and CDR2 ANQGSEA. V was cut by 1 base and J by 5 bases, with 20 bases left in between. CDR3 length equals 16 residues. The sample is drawn from a study of CD8+ T cells in alopecia areata. TCR sequencing used cDNA made by reverse transcription of extracted RNA. Profiled with immunoSEQ multiplex PCR; TCRdb holds only in-frame clones, not every one. The sample shows around 160,000 clones, more than 75% of them seen only once. The TCR was taken from a human donor with alopecia areata. The V call is TRBV29-1, the J call TRBJ1-1, with a possible D match to TRBD1 (6 bases). Material: CD8+ T cells sorted from blood, obtained at week 0. As DNA, the CDR3 is TGCAGCGTTGAAGGAATGGAGGCCAGGGGAAGGACTGAAGCTTTCTTT. It translates to CSVEGMEARGRTEAFF.